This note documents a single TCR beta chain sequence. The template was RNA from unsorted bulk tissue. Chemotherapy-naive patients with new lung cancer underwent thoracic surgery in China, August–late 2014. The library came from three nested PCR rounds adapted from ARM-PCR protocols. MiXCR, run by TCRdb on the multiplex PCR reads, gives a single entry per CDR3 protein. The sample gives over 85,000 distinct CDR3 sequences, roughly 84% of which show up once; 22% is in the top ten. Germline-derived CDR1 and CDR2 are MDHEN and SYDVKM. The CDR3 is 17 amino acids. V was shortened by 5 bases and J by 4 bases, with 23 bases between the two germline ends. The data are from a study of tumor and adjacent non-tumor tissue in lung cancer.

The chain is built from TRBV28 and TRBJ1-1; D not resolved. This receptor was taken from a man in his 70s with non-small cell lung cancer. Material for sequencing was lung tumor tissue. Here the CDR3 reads CASSIQDGVLRPTEAFF. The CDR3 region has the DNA TGTGCCAGCAGTATCCAGGACGGAGTCCTCCGTCCCACTGAAGCTTTCTTT.